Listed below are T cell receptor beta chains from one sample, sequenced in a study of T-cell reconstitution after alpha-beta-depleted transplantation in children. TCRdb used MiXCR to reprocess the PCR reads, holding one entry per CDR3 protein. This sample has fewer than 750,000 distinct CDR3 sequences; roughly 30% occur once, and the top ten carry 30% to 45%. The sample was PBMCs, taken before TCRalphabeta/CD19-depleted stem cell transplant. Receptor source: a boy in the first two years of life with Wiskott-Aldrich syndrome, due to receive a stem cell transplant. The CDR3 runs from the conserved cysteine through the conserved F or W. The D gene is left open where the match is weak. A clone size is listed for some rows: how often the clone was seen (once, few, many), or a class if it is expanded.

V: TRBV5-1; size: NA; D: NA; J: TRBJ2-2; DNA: TGCGCCAGCAGCTTGGACCACTCCGACACCGGGGAGCTGTTTTTT; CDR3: CASSLDHSDTGELFF
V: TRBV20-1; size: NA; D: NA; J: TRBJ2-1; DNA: TGCAGTGCTAGAGAGTCGGGGCTATCTTACAATGAGCAGTTCTTC; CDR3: CSARESGLSYNEQFF
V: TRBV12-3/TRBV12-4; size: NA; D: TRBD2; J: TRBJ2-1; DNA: TGTGCCAGCAGTACACAACCGGGACTACGAACTAGGCAGTTCTTC; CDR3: CASSTQPGLRTRQFF
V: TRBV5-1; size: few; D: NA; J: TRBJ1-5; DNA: TGCGCCAGCAGCTTGGCGGGAAGTCACAATCAGCCCCAGCATTTT; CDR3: CASSLAGSHNQPQHF
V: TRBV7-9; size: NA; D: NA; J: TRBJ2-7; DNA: TGTGCCAGCAGCTCTTATGGGGGACCGGAGGAGCAGTACTTC; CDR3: CASSSYGGPEEQYF
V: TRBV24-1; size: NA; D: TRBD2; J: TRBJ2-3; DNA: TGTGCCACCAGTGACCAGGACAGGATTACTAGCGGGGGCTCAGATACGCAGTATTTT; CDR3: CATSDQDRITSGGSDTQYF
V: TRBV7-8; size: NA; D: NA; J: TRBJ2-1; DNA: TGTGCCAGCAGCTTATACGGTCCACATGAGCAGTTCTTC; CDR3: CASSLYGPHEQFF
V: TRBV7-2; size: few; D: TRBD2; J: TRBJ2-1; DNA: TGTGCCAGCAGCTTAAAGATACGGCGGGAGGGCCGCGATGAGCAGTTCTTC; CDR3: CASSLKIRREGRDEQFF
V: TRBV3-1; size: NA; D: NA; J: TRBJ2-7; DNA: TGTGCCAGCAGCCGAGGGGTGCCCTACGAGCAGTACTTC; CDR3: CASSRGVPYEQYF
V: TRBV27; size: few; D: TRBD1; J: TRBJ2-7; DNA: TGTGCCAGCAGTTTATCCTACCGGGACAGGGGCTACGAGCAGTACTTC; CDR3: CASSLSYRDRGYEQYF
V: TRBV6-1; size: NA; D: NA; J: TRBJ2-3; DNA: TGTGCCAGCAGTGATGACCTAGGAGGCTCGGATACGCAGTATTTT; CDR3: CASSDDLGGSDTQYF
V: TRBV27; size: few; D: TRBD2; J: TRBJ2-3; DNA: TGTGCCAGCATCAGATTAGGACTAGCGGGAGCATTCACAGATACGCAGTATTTT; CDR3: CASIRLGLAGAFTDTQYF
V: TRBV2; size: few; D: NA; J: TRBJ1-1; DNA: TGTGCCAGCAGTCCCGGGACATTCACTGAAGCTTTCTTT; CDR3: CASSPGTFTEAFF
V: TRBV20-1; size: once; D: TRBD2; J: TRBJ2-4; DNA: TGCAGTGCCCAAATCGGACTAGCATACATTCAGTACTTC; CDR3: CSAQIGLAYIQYF
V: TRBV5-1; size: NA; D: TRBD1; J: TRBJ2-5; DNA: TGCGCCAGCAGCTTTGGAGACAGGGGGCCAGAGACCCAGTACTTC; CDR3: CASSFGDRGPETQYF
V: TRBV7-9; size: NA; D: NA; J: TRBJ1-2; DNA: TGTGCCAGCAGCTTACAGCGCACCGCTAACTATGGCTACACCTTC; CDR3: CASSLQRTANYGYTF
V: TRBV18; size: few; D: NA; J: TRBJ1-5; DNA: TGTGCCAGCTCACTAGGGACCGGGCCGGGCAATCAGCCCCAGCATTTT; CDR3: CASSLGTGPGNQPQHF
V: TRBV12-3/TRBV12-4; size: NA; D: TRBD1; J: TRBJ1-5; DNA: TGTGCCAGCAGTGGATCCGGGACAGGCAATCAGCCCCAGCATTTT; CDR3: CASSGSGTGNQPQHF
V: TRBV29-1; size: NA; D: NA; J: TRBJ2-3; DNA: TGCAGCGGCCGGGCCCTTATGGATACGCAGTATTTT; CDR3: CSGRALMDTQYF
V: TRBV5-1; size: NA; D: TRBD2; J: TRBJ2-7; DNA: TGCGCCAGCAGCTTGCGGGGACTAGCGGGAGAGGGGGCCTACGAGCAGTACTTC; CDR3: CASSLRGLAGEGAYEQYF
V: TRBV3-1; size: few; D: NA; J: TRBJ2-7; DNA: TGTGCCAGCAGCCATAAAGGATACGAGCAGTACTTC; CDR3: CASSHKGYEQYF
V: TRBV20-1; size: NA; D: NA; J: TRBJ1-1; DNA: TGCAGTGCTAGGCCCCCGGGGGGGACTGAAGCTTTCTTT; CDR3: CSARPPGGTEAFF
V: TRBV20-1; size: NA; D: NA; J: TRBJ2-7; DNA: TGCAGTGCTAGAGATTTAGTGGGGTCCTACGAGCAGTACTTC; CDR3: CSARDLVGSYEQYF
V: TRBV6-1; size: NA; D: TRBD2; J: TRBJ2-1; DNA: TGTGCCAGCAGAAGTAGGGGGAAATTAGCGGGAGAAAACAATGAGCAGTTCTTC; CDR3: CASRSRGKLAGENNEQFF
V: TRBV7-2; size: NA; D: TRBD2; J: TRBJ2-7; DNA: TGTGCCAGCAGCTTAGCACTAGCGGGAGTGGACGAGCAGTACTTC; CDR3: CASSLALAGVDEQYF
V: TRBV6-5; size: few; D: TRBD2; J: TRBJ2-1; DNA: TGTGCCAGCAGTTACCGCCTAGCGGGAGGGTACAATGAGCAGTTCTTC; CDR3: CASSYRLAGGYNEQFF
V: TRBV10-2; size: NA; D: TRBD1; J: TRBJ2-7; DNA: TGCGCCGGGGGGACAGGCGCCTCCTACGAGCAGTACTTC; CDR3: CAGGTGASYEQYF
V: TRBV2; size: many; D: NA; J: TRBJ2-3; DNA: TGTGCCAGCAAAAGCGGAGTCGCAGATACGCAGTATTTT; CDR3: CASKSGVADTQYF
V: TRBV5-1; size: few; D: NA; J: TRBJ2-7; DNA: TGCGCCAGCAGATATGGACGGACCTACGAGCAGTACTTC; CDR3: CASRYGRTYEQYF
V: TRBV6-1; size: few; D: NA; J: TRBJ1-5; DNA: TGTGCCAGCACCGTCCAGGATCAGCCCCAGCATTTT; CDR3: CASTVQDQPQHF
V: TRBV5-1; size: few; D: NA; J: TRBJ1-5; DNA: TGCGCCAGCAGCTTGGTCCCAGGGGTCAATCAGCCCCAGCATTTT; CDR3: CASSLVPGVNQPQHF
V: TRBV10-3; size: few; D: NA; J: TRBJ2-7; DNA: TGTGCCATCAGTGAGGGTCAGACTTTATACTACGAGCAGTACTTC; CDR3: CAISEGQTLYYEQYF
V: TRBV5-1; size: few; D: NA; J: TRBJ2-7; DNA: TGTGCCAGCAGTTCCGGGCCTTCCTACGAGCAGTACTTC; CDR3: CASSSGPSYEQYF
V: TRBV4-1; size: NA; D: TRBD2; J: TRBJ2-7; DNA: TGCGCCAGCAGCCAGGGACTAGCGGGAGGGCCGAACCACGAGCAGTACTTC; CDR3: CASSQGLAGGPNHEQYF
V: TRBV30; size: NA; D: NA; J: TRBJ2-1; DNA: TGTGCCTGGAGTGTAGTCGGGGATCATGAGCAGTTCTTC; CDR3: CAWSVVGDHEQFF
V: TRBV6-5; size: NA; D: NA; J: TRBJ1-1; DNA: TGTGCCAGCAGTTACTCTTGGTCAGTGAACACTGAAGCTTTCTTT; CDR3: CASSYSWSVNTEAFF
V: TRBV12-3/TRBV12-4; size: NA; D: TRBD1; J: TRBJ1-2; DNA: TGTGCCAGCAGCCTGACAGGGGTTCCCCGCTATGGCTACACCTTC; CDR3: CASSLTGVPRYGYTF
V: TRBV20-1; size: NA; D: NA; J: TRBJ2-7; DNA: TGCAGTGCTAGATATAACAGGGTGAACTACGAGCAGTACTTC; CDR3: CSARYNRVNYEQYF
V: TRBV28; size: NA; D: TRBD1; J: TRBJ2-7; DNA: TGTGCCAGCAGTTCCTCGCAGGGGGTCTCCTACGAGCAGTACTTC; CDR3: CASSSSQGVSYEQYF
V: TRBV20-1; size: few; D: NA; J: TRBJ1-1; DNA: TGCAGTGCTAGAGATCAGTATATAGGACTTTACACTGAAGCTTTCTTT; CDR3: CSARDQYIGLYTEAFF